This entry describes one T cell receptor beta chain. V dropped 3 bases and J dropped 6 bases, with 12 bases sitting between them. The CDR3 has 14 residues. Germline V gene sequence: CDR1 LNHDA, CDR2 SQIVND (reference sequence). Using immunoSEQ multiplex PCR, the repertoire was profiled, and TCRdb retains in-frame clones only, with some absent. Of approximately 100,000 clones listed, 85% to 95% were seen once; the top ten hold approximately 5.4%. This sample is drawn from a study of blood T cell repertoires in COVID-19. Study context: Acute and convalescent COVID-19 samples came from the United States, Italy and Spain. T cells, B-cell-depleted T cells, or PBMCs supplied cDNA or gDNA.

This TCR derives from a man in his fifties or sixties with active COVID-19. The sequencing input was peripheral blood. The chain recombines TRBV19 with TRBJ2-1; D ambiguous. The CDR3 region is CASSINTHVNEQFF. DNA of the CDR3: TGTGCCAGTAGTATCAACACACACGTCAATGAGCAGTTCTTC.